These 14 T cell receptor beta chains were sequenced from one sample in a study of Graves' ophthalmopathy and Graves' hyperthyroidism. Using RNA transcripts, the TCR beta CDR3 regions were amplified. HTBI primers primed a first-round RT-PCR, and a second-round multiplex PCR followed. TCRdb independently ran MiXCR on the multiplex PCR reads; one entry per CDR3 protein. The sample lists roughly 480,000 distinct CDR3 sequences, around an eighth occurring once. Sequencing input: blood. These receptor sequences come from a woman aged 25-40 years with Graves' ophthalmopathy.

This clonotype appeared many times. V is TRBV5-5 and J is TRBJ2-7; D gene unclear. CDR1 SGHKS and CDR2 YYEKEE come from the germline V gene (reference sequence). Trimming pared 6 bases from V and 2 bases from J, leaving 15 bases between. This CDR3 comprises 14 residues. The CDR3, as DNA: TGTGCCAGCAACACCGGTGGGCGTACCTACGAGCAGTACTTC. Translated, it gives CASNTGGRTYEQYF.

The CDR3 is CAWKEGQETQYF. The CDR3, as DNA: TGTGCCTGGAAGGAGGGCCAAGAGACCCAGTACTTC. V usage is TRBV30 and J usage is TRBJ2-5, with a possible D match to TRBD2 (6 bases). Germline lookup yields CDR1 GTSNPN and CDR2 SVGIG (reference sequence). The CDR3 is made up of 12 amino acids. V gave up 4 bases and J gave up 1 base, with 7 bases separating them.

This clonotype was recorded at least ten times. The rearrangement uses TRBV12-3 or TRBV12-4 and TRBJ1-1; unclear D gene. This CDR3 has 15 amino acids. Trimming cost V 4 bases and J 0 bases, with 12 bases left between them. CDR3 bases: TGTGCCAGCAGTTATCCGGCCGGACTGAACACTGAAGCTTTCTTT. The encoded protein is CASSYPAGLNTEAFF.

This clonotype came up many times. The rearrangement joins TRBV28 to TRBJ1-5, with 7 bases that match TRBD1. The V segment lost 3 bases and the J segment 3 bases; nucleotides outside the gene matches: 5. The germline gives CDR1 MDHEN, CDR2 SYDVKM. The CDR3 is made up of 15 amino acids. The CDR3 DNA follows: TGTGCCAGCAGTTTGGGACAGAGATACAATCAGCCCCAGCATTTT. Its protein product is CASSLGQRYNQPQHF.

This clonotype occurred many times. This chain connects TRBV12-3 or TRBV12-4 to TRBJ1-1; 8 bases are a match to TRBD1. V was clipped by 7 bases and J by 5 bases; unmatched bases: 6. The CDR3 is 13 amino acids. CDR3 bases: TGTGCCAGCATCTCAACAGGGGGTACTGAAGCTTTCTTT. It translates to CASISTGGTEAFF.

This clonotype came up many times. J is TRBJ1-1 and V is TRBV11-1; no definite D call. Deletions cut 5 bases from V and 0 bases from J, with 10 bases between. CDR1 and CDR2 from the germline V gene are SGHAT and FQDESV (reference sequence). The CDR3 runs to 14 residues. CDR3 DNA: TGTGCCAGCAGCCACGAGTTAGTGAACACTGAAGCTTTCTTT. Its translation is CASSHELVNTEAFF.

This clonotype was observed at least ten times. In nucleotides, the CDR3 is TGTGCCAGCAGCTCATTCGCAGGGACCCAGTACTTC. It yields the protein CASSSFAGTQYF. The J gene is TRBJ2-5, the V gene TRBV7-2; D not resolved. Per the germline V gene, CDR1 is SGHTA and CDR2 is FQGNSA. The ends were cut back, 4 bases at V and 7 bases at J, with 10 bases in the middle. This CDR3 has 12 residues.

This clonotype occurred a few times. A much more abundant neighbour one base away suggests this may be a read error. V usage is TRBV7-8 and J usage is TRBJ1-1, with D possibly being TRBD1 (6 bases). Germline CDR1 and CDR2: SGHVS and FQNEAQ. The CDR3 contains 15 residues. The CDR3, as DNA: TGTGCCAGCAGCTTAGAGGAATGGGGGGCAACTGAATCTTTCTTT. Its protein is CASSLEEWGATESFF.

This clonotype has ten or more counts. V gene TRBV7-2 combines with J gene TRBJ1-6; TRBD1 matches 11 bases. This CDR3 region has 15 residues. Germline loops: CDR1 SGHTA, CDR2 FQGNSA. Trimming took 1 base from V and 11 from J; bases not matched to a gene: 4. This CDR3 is CASSLVRTGGTPLHF. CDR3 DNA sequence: TGTGCCAGCAGCTTAGTACGGACAGGGGGCACACCCCTCCACTTT.

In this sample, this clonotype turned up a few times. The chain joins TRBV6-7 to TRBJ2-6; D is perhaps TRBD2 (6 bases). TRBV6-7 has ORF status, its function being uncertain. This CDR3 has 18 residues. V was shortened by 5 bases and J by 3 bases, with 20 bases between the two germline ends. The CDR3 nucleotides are TGTGCCAGCAGTCCCCGGGGACTGCGCAGGGTTGGGGCCAACGTCCTGACTTTC. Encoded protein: CASSPRGLRRVGANVLTF.

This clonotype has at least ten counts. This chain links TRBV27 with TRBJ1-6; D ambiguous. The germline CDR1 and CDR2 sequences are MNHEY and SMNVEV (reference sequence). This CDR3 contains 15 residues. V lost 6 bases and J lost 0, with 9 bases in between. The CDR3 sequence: CASSPQSSYNSPLHF. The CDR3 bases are TGTGCCAGCAGCCCCCAGAGCTCCTATAATTCACCCCTCCACTTT.

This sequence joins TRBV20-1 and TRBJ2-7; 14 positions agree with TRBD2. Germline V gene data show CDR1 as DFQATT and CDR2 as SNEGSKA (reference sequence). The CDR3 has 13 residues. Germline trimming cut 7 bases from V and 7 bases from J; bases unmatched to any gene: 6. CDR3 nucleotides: TGCAGTGATGGACTAGCGGGAGGAGGAGAGCAGTACTTC. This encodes CSDGLAGGGEQYF.

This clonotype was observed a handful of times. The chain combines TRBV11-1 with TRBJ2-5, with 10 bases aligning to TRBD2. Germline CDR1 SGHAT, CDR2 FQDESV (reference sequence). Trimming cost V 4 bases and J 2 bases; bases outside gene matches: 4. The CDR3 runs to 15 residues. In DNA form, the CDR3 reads TGTGCCAGCAGCTCCCGGGGACTAGCGCAAGAGACCCAGTACTTC. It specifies CASSSRGLAQETQYF.

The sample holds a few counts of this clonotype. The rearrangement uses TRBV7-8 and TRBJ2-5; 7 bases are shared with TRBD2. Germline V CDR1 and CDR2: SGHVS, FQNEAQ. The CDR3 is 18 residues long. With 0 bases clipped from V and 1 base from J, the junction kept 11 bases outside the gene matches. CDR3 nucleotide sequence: TGTGCCAGCAGCTTAGCGGGGTTGGGGGGGGGACTCCAAGAGACCCAGTACTTC. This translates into CASSLAGLGGGLQETQYF.